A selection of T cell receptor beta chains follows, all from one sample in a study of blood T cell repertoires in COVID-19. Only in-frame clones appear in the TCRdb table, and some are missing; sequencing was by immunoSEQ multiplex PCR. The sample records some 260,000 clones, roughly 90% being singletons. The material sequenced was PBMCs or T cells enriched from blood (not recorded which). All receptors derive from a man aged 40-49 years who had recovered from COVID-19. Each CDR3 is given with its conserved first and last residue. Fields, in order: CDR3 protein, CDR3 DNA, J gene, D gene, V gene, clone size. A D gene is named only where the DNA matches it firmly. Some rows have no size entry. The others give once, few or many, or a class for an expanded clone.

CDR3 protein: CASSYSRGSYQPQHF; CDR3 DNA: TGTGCCAGCAGTTACTCGAGAGGGTCTTATCAGCCCCAGCATTTT; J gene: TRBJ1-5; D gene: NA; V gene: TRBV6-5; clone size: NA
CDR3 protein: CASSMGQGLGEQYF; CDR3 DNA: TGTGCCAGTAGTATGGGACAGGGCCTCGGCGAGCAGTACTTC; J gene: TRBJ2-7; D gene: TRBD1; V gene: TRBV19; clone size: NA
CDR3 protein: CASSLKTCEQYF; CDR3 DNA: TGTGCCAGCAGCTTGAAGACTTGCGAGCAGTACTTC; J gene: TRBJ2-7; D gene: NA; V gene: TRBV11-3; clone size: few
CDR3 protein: CASSLGQVGGYTF; CDR3 DNA: TGTGCCAGCAGTTTAGGGCAGGTTGGGGGCTACACCTTC; J gene: TRBJ1-2; D gene: NA; V gene: TRBV28; clone size: NA
CDR3 protein: CASSTLPPGGEDTQYF; CDR3 DNA: TGTGCCAGCAGCACCTTACCCCCGGGAGGGGAAGATACGCAGTATTTT; J gene: TRBJ2-3; D gene: TRBD2; V gene: TRBV7-2; clone size: NA
CDR3 protein: CASSSRTGVVGELFF; CDR3 DNA: TGTGCCAGCAGCTCCAGGACAGGGGTCGTCGGGGAGCTGTTTTTT; J gene: TRBJ2-2; D gene: TRBD1; V gene: TRBV7-3; clone size: NA
CDR3 protein: CASSGDRGTEAFF; CDR3 DNA: TGCGCCAGCAGCGGTGACAGGGGGACTGAAGCTTTCTTT; J gene: TRBJ1-1; D gene: TRBD1; V gene: TRBV10-1; clone size: NA
CDR3 protein: CASSFDPLFSGGGIETQYF; CDR3 DNA: TGCGCCAGCAGCTTCGACCCCCTCTTTAGCGGGGGTGGTATCGAGACCCAGTACTTC; J gene: TRBJ2-5; D gene: TRBD2; V gene: TRBV5-1; clone size: NA
CDR3 protein: CASSLRQGNNSPLHF; CDR3 DNA: TGTGCCAGCAGCTTACGACAGGGAAATAATTCACCCCTCCACTTT; J gene: TRBJ1-6; D gene: TRBD1; V gene: TRBV7-2; clone size: NA
CDR3 protein: CASSLAGQTNYGYTF; CDR3 DNA: TGTGCCAGCAGCTTAGCGGGACAGACTAACTATGGCTACACCTTC; J gene: TRBJ1-2; D gene: TRBD1; V gene: TRBV7-8; clone size: NA
CDR3 protein: CASSVRPSGQYNEQFF; CDR3 DNA: TGTGCCAGCAGCGTAAGGCCCAGCGGGCAGTACAATGAGCAGTTCTTC; J gene: TRBJ2-1; D gene: NA; V gene: TRBV9; clone size: NA
CDR3 protein: CASSPASDRGTEAFF; CDR3 DNA: TGTGCCAGCAGTCCTGCGAGCGATAGGGGCACTGAAGCTTTCTTT; J gene: TRBJ1-1; D gene: NA; V gene: TRBV28; clone size: NA
CDR3 protein: CASSRLGGRADEQFF; CDR3 DNA: TGTGCCAGCAGCCGCCTCGGCGGGAGGGCGGATGAGCAGTTCTTC; J gene: TRBJ2-1; D gene: TRBD2; V gene: TRBV7-2; clone size: NA
CDR3 protein: CASSTGDSGNTIYF; CDR3 DNA: TGTGCCAGCAGCACCGGGGACTCTGGAAACACCATATATTTT; J gene: TRBJ1-3; D gene: NA; V gene: TRBV7-9; clone size: NA
CDR3 protein: CAWSPVLTAYGYTF; CDR3 DNA: TGTGCCTGGAGCCCGGTTTTGACAGCATATGGCTACACCTTC; J gene: TRBJ1-2; D gene: NA; V gene: TRBV30; clone size: NA
CDR3 protein: CASKQGAVDEAFF; CDR3 DNA: TGTGCCAGCAAACAGGGGGCGGTTGATGAAGCTTTCTTT; J gene: TRBJ1-1; D gene: TRBD1; V gene: TRBV5-5; clone size: NA
CDR3 protein: CSVYNEQYF; CDR3 DNA: TGCAGCGTTTATAACGAGCAGTACTTC; J gene: TRBJ2-7; D gene: NA; V gene: TRBV29-1; clone size: NA
CDR3 protein: CATSDFSGGRARDTQYF; CDR3 DNA: TGTGCCACCAGTGATTTTAGTGGCGGGAGGGCGAGAGATACGCAGTATTTT; J gene: TRBJ2-3; D gene: TRBD2; V gene: TRBV24-1; clone size: NA
CDR3 protein: CASSFFRLGIGKSEQFF; CDR3 DNA: TGTGCCAGCAGCTTTTTCAGGTTAGGAATAGGTAAGAGTGAGCAGTTCTTC; J gene: TRBJ2-1; D gene: NA; V gene: TRBV7-2; clone size: NA
CDR3 protein: CASSVGLAGSSYNEQFF; CDR3 DNA: TGTGCCAGCAGCGTAGGACTAGCGGGAAGCTCCTACAATGAGCAGTTCTTC; J gene: TRBJ2-1; D gene: TRBD2; V gene: TRBV9; clone size: NA
CDR3 protein: CASSSGLAEYNEQFF; CDR3 DNA: TGTGCCAGCAGTTCGGGACTAGCGGAGTACAATGAGCAGTTCTTC; J gene: TRBJ2-1; D gene: TRBD2; V gene: TRBV27; clone size: NA
CDR3 protein: CASSERDEKLFF; CDR3 DNA: TGTGCCAGCAGTGAGAGGGATGAAAAACTGTTTTTT; J gene: TRBJ1-4; D gene: NA; V gene: TRBV6-2/TRBV6-3; clone size: NA
CDR3 protein: CASSLFSGLDRNTGELFF; CDR3 DNA: TGCGCCAGCAGCTTATTCTCCGGACTGGACAGGAACACCGGGGAGCTGTTTTTT; J gene: TRBJ2-2; D gene: NA; V gene: TRBV5-1; clone size: NA
CDR3 protein: CATRQGVLDTEAFF; CDR3 DNA: TGTGCCACCCGACAGGGAGTACTGGACACTGAAGCTTTCTTT; J gene: TRBJ1-1; D gene: TRBD1; V gene: TRBV7-8; clone size: NA
CDR3 protein: CASSARPTGRGAKNIQYF; CDR3 DNA: TGTGCCAGCAGCGCCCGACCGACAGGGAGAGGCGCCAAAAACATTCAGTACTTC; J gene: TRBJ2-4; D gene: TRBD1; V gene: TRBV14; clone size: NA
CDR3 protein: CASSPRWLEDRGHPRLTNQPQHF; CDR3 DNA: TGTGCCAGCAGCCCCCGTTGGTTGGAAGACAGGGGACATCCCCGTTTAACCAATCAGCCCCAGCATTTT; J gene: TRBJ1-5; D gene: TRBD1; V gene: TRBV7-8; clone size: NA
CDR3 protein: CASSESMRGAHDQPQHF; CDR3 DNA: TGCGCCAGCAGTGAGTCGATGCGGGGGGCCCACGATCAGCCCCAGCATTTT; J gene: TRBJ1-5; D gene: NA; V gene: TRBV10-2; clone size: NA
CDR3 protein: CASSQNWAGTYEQYF; CDR3 DNA: TGTGCCAGCAGCCAAAATTGGGCGGGGACCTACGAGCAGTACTTC; J gene: TRBJ2-7; D gene: NA; V gene: TRBV3-1/TRBV3-2; clone size: NA
CDR3 protein: CASSLPPTGTVLREQYF; CDR3 DNA: TGTGCCAGCAGCTTACCCCCTACCGGGACAGTCCTTCGCGAGCAGTACTTC; J gene: TRBJ2-7; D gene: TRBD1; V gene: TRBV11-3; clone size: NA
CDR3 protein: CASSTPVTGAFEAFF; CDR3 DNA: TGTGCCAGTAGTACCCCCGTGACAGGGGCCTTTGAAGCTTTCTTT; J gene: TRBJ1-1; D gene: TRBD1; V gene: TRBV19; clone size: NA
CDR3 protein: CATSDSSGDRSYNEQFF; CDR3 DNA: TGTGCCACCAGTGATTCCTCAGGGGACAGGTCCTACAATGAGCAGTTCTTC; J gene: TRBJ2-1; D gene: TRBD1; V gene: TRBV24-1; clone size: once
CDR3 protein: CASSADQGHYEQYF; CDR3 DNA: TGTGCCAGCAGTGCGGATCAGGGGCACTACGAGCAGTACTTC; J gene: TRBJ2-7; D gene: NA; V gene: TRBV2; clone size: once
CDR3 protein: CASRSSSGTHYEQYF; CDR3 DNA: TGTGCCAGCAGGTCTTCTAGCGGAACCCACTACGAGCAGTACTTC; J gene: TRBJ2-7; D gene: TRBD2; V gene: TRBV27; clone size: NA
CDR3 protein: CASSEGLVPYEQYF; CDR3 DNA: TGTGCCAGCAGCGAGGGACTAGTCCCCTACGAGCAGTACTTC; J gene: TRBJ2-7; D gene: TRBD2; V gene: TRBV5-6; clone size: NA
CDR3 protein: CASSLEGVGYTF; CDR3 DNA: TGTGCCAGCAGCTTAGAAGGAGTAGGCTACACCTTC; J gene: TRBJ1-2; D gene: NA; V gene: TRBV11-2; clone size: NA
CDR3 protein: CSVVGATGGADTQYF; CDR3 DNA: TGCAGCGTTGTGGGGGCGACAGGGGGCGCAGATACGCAGTATTTT; J gene: TRBJ2-3; D gene: TRBD1; V gene: TRBV29-1; clone size: once
CDR3 protein: CASSQRQGVTDTQYF; CDR3 DNA: TGTGCCAGTAGCCAAAGACAGGGGGTGACAGATACGCAGTATTTT; J gene: TRBJ2-3; D gene: TRBD1; V gene: TRBV19; clone size: NA
CDR3 protein: CASSNPPWTGSQPQHF; CDR3 DNA: TGTGCCAGTAGTAACCCCCCCTGGACAGGATCACAGCCCCAGCATTTT; J gene: TRBJ1-5; D gene: TRBD1; V gene: TRBV19; clone size: few
CDR3 protein: CASRRTGGGDEAFF; CDR3 DNA: TGTGCCAGCAGAAGGACAGGGGGAGGTGATGAAGCTTTCTTT; J gene: TRBJ1-1; D gene: TRBD1; V gene: TRBV7-9; clone size: NA